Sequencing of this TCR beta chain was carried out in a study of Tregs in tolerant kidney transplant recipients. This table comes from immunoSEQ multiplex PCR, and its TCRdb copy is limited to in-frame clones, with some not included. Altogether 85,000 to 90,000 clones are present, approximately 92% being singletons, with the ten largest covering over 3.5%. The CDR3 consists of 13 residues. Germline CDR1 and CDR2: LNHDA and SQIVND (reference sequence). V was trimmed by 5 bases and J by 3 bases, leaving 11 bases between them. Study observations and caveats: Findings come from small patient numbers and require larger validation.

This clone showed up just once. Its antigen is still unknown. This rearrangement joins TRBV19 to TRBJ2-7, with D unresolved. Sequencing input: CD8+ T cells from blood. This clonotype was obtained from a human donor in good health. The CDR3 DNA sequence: TGTGCCAGTAGTTTCGGCCACCGCTACGAGCAGTACTTC. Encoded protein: CASSFGHRYEQYF.